The 15 T cell receptor beta chains given below trace back to one sample, sequenced in a study of blood T cell repertoires in COVID-19. Method: immunoSEQ multiplex PCR; TCRdb's copy keeps in-frame clones and lacks some. The sample consists of some 180,000 clones, 83% of them appearing once. Material: peripheral blood. Every receptor here comes from a woman between 65 and 79 years old who had recovered from COVID-19.

The chain is built from TRBV28 and TRBJ2-1; D perhaps matches TRBD2 (7 bases). CDR1 and CDR2 (germline): MDHEN, SYDVKM. V shed 10 bases and J shed 4 bases, with 20 bases lying between them. CDR3 length equals 15 residues. The CDR3 DNA follows: TGTGCCAACGCCAAGGGGGGAGGGCCGTACAATGAGCAGTTCTTC. Translation: CANAKGGGPYNEQFF.

This clone has a handful of counts. The rearrangement links TRBV5-4 to TRBJ1-4, with D tentatively TRBD1 (5 bases). The CDR3 runs 15 residues. Germline V CDR1 and CDR2: SGHNT, YYREEE (reference sequence). Trimming left V 4 bases short and J 0 bases short, with 10 bases between. CDR3: CASSAAGATNEKLFF. As DNA, the CDR3 is TGTGCCAGCAGCGCCGCGGGGGCAACTAATGAAAAACTGTTTTTT.

DNA of the CDR3: TGTGCCAGCAGGCCCCCGGGGGGGTCTGGGGCCAACGTCCTGACTTTC. Translating it yields CASRPPGGSGANVLTF. The chain recombines TRBV6-6 with TRBJ2-6; 8 bases are a match to TRBD2. V lost 6 bases and J lost 1; bases outside the gene matches: 5. The CDR3 spans 16 residues. Germline V gives CDR1 MNHNY, CDR2 SVGAGI (reference sequence).

The chain has TRBV30 and TRBJ1-1; D uncertain. V lost 4 bases to trimming and J lost 4 bases, with 19 bases between them. CDR1 is GTSNPN, CDR2 SVGIG, per germline (reference sequence). The CDR3 is 15 residues long. Here the CDR3 reads CAWTYYLGGRTEAFF. The CDR3 DNA reads as TGTGCCTGGACCTATTACCTAGGTGGTCGCACTGAAGCTTTCTTT.

This chain uses TRBV6-5 with TRBJ1-1; D is perhaps TRBD1 (6 bases). V lost 6 bases to trimming and J lost 3 bases, with 17 bases between them. This CDR3 is 15 amino acids long. CDR1 is MNHEY, CDR2 SVGAGI, per germline. CDR3 coding DNA: TGTGCCAGCAGCCCAGGGGCACCTCGGGACACTGAAGCTTTCTTT. It translates to CASSPGAPRDTEAFF.

The CDR3 is CASSQGPPGVLRGEQFF. The CDR3 DNA follows: TGCGCCAGCAGCCAAGGGCCCCCCGGGGTACTTCGTGGTGAGCAGTTCTTC. The chain carries TRBV4-1 and TRBJ2-1; D is perhaps TRBD2 (5 bases). Trimming removed 1 base from V and 9 bases from J, with 22 bases in between. Germline V gene lookup returns CDR1 MGHRA and CDR2 YSYEKL. This CDR3 is built from 17 residues.

This sequence joins TRBV15 and TRBJ1-2; a possible D gene is TRBD1 (6 bases). This CDR3 region has 13 residues. The germline V and J ends were trimmed by 0 bases and 8 bases, with 10 bases remaining between them. Germline V gene data show CDR1 as LNHNV and CDR2 as YYDKDF (reference sequence). The CDR3 reads CATSRDRGYGYTF. CDR3 sequence (DNA): TGTGCCACCAGCAGAGACAGGGGATACGGCTACACCTTC. The full variable domain, in which reference TRBV15 and TRBJ1-2 provide the parts outside the CDR3, is DAMVIQNPRYQVTQFGKPVTLSCSQTLNHNVMYWYQQKSSQAPKLLFHYYDKDFNNEADTPDNFQSRRPNTSFCFLDIRSPGLGDTAMYLCATSRDRGYGYTFGSGTRLTVV.

The chain recombines TRBV2 with TRBJ2-4; 11 positions agree with TRBD2. This CDR3 is built from 13 residues. Germline V CDR1 and CDR2: SNHLY, FYNNEI. The trim removed 4 bases at V and 15 bases at J, leaving 8 bases unmatched. CDR3 DNA sequence: TGTGCCAGCAGTGTGGAACTAGCGGGAGCGCGGTACTTC. The encoded protein is CASSVELAGARYF.

The V call is TRBV18, the J call TRBJ1-2; D is unclear. The CDR3 is 15 amino acids. V was cut by 0 bases and J by 0 bases, with 8 bases left in between. Per germline, CDR1 KGHSH and CDR2 LQKENI. In DNA form, the CDR3 reads TGTGCCAGCTCACCACCCCCCGGTCCTAACTATGGCTACACCTTC. It is translated as CASSPPPGPNYGYTF.

This clone has only one observation. The chain links TRBV7-2 to TRBJ2-3, with D unclear. The CDR3 is 14 residues long. The germline V and J ends were trimmed by 3 bases and 2 bases, with 9 bases remaining between them. In germline, CDR1 is SGHTA, CDR2 FQGNSA. The CDR3 sequence is CASSFGSFTDTQYF. CDR3 coding DNA: TGTGCCAGCAGCTTTGGCTCGTTCACAGATACGCAGTATTTT.

This chain links TRBV3-1 (or the pseudogene TRBV3-2) with TRBJ2-7; unclear D gene. CDR3 size: 11 residues. CDR1 LGHDT and CDR2 YNNKEL come from the germline V gene (reference sequence). V lost 3 bases to trimming and J lost 4 bases, with 4 bases between them. The CDR3 DNA reads TGTGCCAGCAGCCAGCGGTACGAGCAGTACTTC. It codes for CASSQRYEQYF.

The chain combines TRBV2 with TRBJ2-2, with 8 bases matching TRBD2. CDR1 is SNHLY, CDR2 FYNNEI, per germline. J was trimmed by 4 bases and V by 6 bases; bases with no gene match: 7. The CDR3 loop spans 15 amino acids. The CDR3 here is CASRRGTSGTGELFF. The CDR3 nucleotides are TGTGCCAGCAGAAGAGGGACTAGTGGCACCGGGGAGCTGTTTTTT.

The rearrangement links TRBV7-9 to TRBJ1-2; weak D call: TRBD1 (5 bases). Trimming removed 5 bases from V and 6 bases from J, with 19 bases in between. This CDR3 contains 15 residues. Germline-derived CDR1 and CDR2 are SEHNR and FQNEAQ (reference sequence). The CDR3 region has the DNA TGTGCCAGCAGCCCAGGACGGGGGATTTTTGATGGCTACACCTTC. Protein: CASSPGRGIFDGYTF. The full variable domain, with the rest looked up from reference TRBV7-9 and TRBJ1-2, is DTGVSQNPRHKITKRGQNVTFRCDPISEHNRLYWYRQTLGQGPEFLTYFQNEAQLEKSRLLSDRFSAERPKGSFSTLEIQRTEQGDSAMYLCASSPGRGIFDGYTFGSGTRLTVV.

In this sample, this clone turned up a few times. The chain has TRBV4-1 and TRBJ1-2; possibly TRBD1 for D (6 bases). Germline-derived CDR1 and CDR2 are MGHRA and YSYEKL. The CDR3 covers 14 residues. Trimming pared 4 bases from V and 6 bases from J, leaving 15 bases between. The CDR3 reads CASSPRGIPNGYTF. In DNA, the CDR3 is TGCGCCAGCAGCCCAAGGGGGATACCAAATGGCTACACCTTC.

This clone has more than one count but fewer than ten. V and J are TRBV4-3 and TRBJ2-1; D is perhaps TRBD1 (6 bases). Trimming cost V 3 bases and J 0 bases, with 12 bases left between them. CDR3 length equals 16 residues. The germline gives CDR1 LGHNA, CDR2 YSLEER. The CDR3 sequence: CASSQDSASSYNEQFF. CDR3 DNA sequence: TGCGCCAGCAGCCAGGACAGTGCTAGCTCCTACAATGAGCAGTTCTTC.